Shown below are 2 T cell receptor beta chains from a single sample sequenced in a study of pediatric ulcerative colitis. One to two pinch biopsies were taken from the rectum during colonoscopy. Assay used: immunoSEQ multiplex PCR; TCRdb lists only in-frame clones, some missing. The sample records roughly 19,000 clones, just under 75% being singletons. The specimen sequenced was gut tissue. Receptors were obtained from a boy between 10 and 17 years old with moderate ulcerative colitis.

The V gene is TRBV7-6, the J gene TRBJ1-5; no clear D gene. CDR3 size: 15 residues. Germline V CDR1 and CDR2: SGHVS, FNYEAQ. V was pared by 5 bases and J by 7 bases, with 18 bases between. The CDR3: CASSPLSGGVQPQHF. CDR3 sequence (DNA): TGTGCCAGCAGCCCATTGAGTGGCGGGGTACAGCCCCAGCATTTT.

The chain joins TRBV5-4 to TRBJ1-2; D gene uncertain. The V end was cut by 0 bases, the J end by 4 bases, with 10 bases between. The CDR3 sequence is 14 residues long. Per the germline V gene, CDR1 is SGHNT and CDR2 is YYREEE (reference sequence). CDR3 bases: TGTGCCAGCAGCTTGGACGGGGATGTCTATGGCTACACCTTC. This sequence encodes CASSLDGDVYGYTF. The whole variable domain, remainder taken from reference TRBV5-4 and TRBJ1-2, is ETGVTQSPTHLIKTRGQQVTLRCSSQSGHNTVSWYQQALGQGPQFIFQYYREEENGRGNFPPRFSGLQFPNYSSELNVNALELDDSALYLCASSLDGDVYGYTFGSGTRLTVV.